Reported below is one T cell receptor beta chain. It has no known antigen specificity. One base away there is no much larger clone; base qualities are not given. Including the terminal cysteine and phenylalanine, the CDR3 comprises 15 residues. Kept here is only the CDR3 DNA, which spans 45 bases and is read in frame from base 1. V ends up 6 bases short and J 4 bases short, with an unmatched junction base count of 7. Taken from the germline V gene (reference sequence), the CDR1 and CDR2 loops are LNHNV and YYDKDF. This specimen comes from a study of radiation and T cells in renal cell carcinoma (dated by TCRdb to between 2020 and 2021). With respect to the entire study: TCR beta sequencing covered over 50 samples in total, comprising some 25 tumors and about 27 peripheral blood samples. Across all 55 or so samples, 4,016,671 unique CDR3 nucleotide sequences, encoding 2,658,974 unique CDR3 amino acid sequences, were identified. The final blood draw was performed at 4 weeks after radiation, at the same time as nephrectomy.

Overall study results and their limits: The single-armed trial design could not address effects of radiation dose or scheduling on the TCR repertoire. No pretreatment tumor biopsies were available, so the baseline intratumoral presence of clonotypes could not be determined. Changes in the blood repertoire were not tracked past 4 weeks after treatment. In blood, the top tumor clonotypes increased from baseline to 2 weeks after radiation and then shrank by 4 weeks, which suggests a temporary expansion of tumor-resident clones.

TCR beta libraries were generated from genomic DNA with the immunoSEQ kit, following the manufacturer's recommendations. Library preparation used a first multiplex PCR with proprietary primers, then a second PCR adding unique barcodes, with bead cleanups after each round. Each sample batch included a kit-provided positive control reaction and a negative control reaction. The final libraries were assessed on an Agilent 4200 TapeStation D1000 ScreenTape, pooled by volume, and quantified by qPCR. Sequencing ran on an Illumina NextSeq500 with a MidOutput 150-cycle cartridge, using 156 Read1 and 15 Index1 cycles with kit custom primers. The pooled library was loaded at approximately 0.96 pM, and about 20% PhiX control was spiked in. From the authors' description of their analysis: The vendor-processed data were analyzed in R, and a clonotype was defined as all T cells that share the same CDR3 nucleotide sequence. In the clone abundance analyses, frequencies in each sample were normalized to that sample's 10,000 most abundant clones. Public T cell clones, which averaged fewer than five per sample, were removed prior to analysis. Tumor-enriched clonotypes and baseline blood-enriched clonotypes were defined as those with an abundance difference of at least 32-fold between compartments. Clonotypes expanded or contracted between blood time points were identified with a beta-binomial differential abundance model. Tumor-blood repertoire similarity was measured with the Baroni-Urbani and Buser coefficient, and groups were compared using two-tailed Wilcoxon tests in R. In TCRdb, the immuneACCESS table is reduced to in-frame sequences with V and J assigned. These tables do not hold every clone; where another copy was compared, an unresolved V gene accounts for under half, and the others remain unexplained. The V and J calls and clone size are taken from that table; D and trimming were inferred from the DNA. This sample lists some 150,000 clones; approximately 86% were detected once. Clones ranked in the top ten supply around a sixth of the sample.

The time point label, as the study defines it: blood 4 weeks post-SBRT, at nephrectomy. Per the publication, the treatment or condition label means: 15 Gy SBRT to primary tumor, nephrectomy 4 weeks later. The samples were obtained from a clinical trial, where primary renal cell carcinomas were treated with 15 Gy stereotactic body radiation therapy and then removed by nephrectomy 4 weeks afterward. Serial peripheral blood from radiation-treated patients was sampled at baseline, 2 weeks and 4 weeks after SBRT to track tumor-enriched clonotypes. All patients had renal cell carcinoma with clear cell pathology. The QIAamp DNA Blood Mini Kit (Qiagen) was used to prepare genomic DNA for TCR sequencing. The analyses included just those samples that passed every quality control check.

The receptor was isolated from a woman aged 50 to 60 with renal cell carcinoma. The sample was blood, taken from a patient whose treatment included radiotherapy and nephrectomy. The rearranged chain carries TRBV15 and TRBJ2-7; 12 central bases correspond to TRBD2. The CDR3 amino acid sequence is: CATRGETSGSYEQYF. The nucleotide sequence is TGTGCCACCAGAGGGGAGACTAGCGGGAGTTACGAGCAGTACTTC.